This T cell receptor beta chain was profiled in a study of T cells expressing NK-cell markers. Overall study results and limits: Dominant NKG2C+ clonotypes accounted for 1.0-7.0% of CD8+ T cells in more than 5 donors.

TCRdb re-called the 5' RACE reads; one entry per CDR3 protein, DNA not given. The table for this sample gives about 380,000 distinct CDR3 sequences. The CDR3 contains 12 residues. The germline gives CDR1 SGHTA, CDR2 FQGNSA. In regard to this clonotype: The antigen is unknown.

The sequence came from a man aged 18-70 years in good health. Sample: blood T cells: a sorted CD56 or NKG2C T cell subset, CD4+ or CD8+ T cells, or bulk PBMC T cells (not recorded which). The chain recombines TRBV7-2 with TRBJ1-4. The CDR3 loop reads CASSFNKEKLFF. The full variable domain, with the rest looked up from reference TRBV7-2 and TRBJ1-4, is GAGVSQSPSNKVTEKGKDVELRCDPISGHTALYWYRQSLGQGLEFLIYFQGNSAPDKSGLPSDRFSAERTGGSVSTLTIQRTQQEDSAVYLCASSFNKEKLFFGSGTQLSVL.